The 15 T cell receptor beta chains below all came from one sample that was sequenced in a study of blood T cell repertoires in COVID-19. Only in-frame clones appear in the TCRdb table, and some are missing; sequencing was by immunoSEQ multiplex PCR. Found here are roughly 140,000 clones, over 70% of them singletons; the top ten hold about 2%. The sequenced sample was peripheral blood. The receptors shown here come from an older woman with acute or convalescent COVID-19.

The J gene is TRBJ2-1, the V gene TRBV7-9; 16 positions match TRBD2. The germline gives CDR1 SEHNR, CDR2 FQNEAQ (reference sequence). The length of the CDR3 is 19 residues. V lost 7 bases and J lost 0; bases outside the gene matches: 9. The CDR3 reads CASNNPGLAGGISYNEQFF. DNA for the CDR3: TGTGCCAGCAATAATCCGGGACTAGCGGGAGGGATCTCCTACAATGAGCAGTTCTTC.

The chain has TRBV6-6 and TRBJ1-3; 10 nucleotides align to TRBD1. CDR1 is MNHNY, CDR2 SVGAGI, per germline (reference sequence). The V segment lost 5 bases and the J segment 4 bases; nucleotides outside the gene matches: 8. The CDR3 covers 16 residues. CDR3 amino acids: CASSHRQGAGGNTIYF. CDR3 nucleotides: TGTGCCAGCAGTCACCGACAGGGGGCAGGAGGAAACACCATATATTTT.

CDR3 sequence reads: CASSYSRQAYTDTQYF. CDR3 nucleotides: TGTGCCAGCAGTTACTCCCGACAGGCGTACACAGATACGCAGTATTTT. V gene TRBV6-7 combines with J gene TRBJ2-3; possibly TRBD1 for D (6 bases). TRBV6-7 is assigned to the ORF class and has an uncertain function. Trimming shortened V by 0 bases and J by 2 bases, and 12 bases separated the two germline ends. This CDR3 is 16 amino acids long.

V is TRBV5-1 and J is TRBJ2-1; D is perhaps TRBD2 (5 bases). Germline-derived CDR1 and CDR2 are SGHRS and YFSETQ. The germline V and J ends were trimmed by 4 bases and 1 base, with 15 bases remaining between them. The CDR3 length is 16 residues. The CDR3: CASSAIGGRSYNEQFF. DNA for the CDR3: TGCGCCAGCAGCGCAATCGGCGGGCGGTCCTACAATGAGCAGTTCTTC.

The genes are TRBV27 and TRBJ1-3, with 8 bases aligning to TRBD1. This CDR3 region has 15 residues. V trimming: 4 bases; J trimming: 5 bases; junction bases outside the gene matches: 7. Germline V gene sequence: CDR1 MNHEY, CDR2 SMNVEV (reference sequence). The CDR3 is CASSSDRGTRNTIYF. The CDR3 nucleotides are TGTGCCAGCAGTTCAGACAGGGGTACACGAAACACCATATATTTT.

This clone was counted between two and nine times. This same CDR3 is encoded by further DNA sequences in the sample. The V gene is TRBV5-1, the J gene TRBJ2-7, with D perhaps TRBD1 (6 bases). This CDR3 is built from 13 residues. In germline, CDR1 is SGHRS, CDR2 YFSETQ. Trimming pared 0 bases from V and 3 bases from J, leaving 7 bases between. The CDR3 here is CASSLAGVYEQYF. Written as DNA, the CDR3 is TGCGCCAGCAGCTTGGCAGGGGTCTACGAGCAGTACTTC.

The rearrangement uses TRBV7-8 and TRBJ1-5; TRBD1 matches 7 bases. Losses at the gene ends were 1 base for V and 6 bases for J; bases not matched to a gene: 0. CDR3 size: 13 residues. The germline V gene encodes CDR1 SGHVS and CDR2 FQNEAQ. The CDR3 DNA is TGTGCCAGCAGCTTAGAGGGGGCTCAGCCCCAGCATTTT. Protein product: CASSLEGAQPQHF.

The CDR3 nucleotides read TGTGCCAGCAGTTACTCCCCAGGGGGCGCCGGTCAGCCCCAGCATTTT. Translating it yields CASSYSPGGAGQPQHF. J is TRBJ1-5 and V is TRBV6-6; 8 bases match TRBD1. The length of the CDR3 is 16 residues. V shed 0 bases and J 6 bases; nucleotides not matched to a gene: 7. The V gene's germline CDR1 is MNHNY and CDR2 SVGAGI (reference sequence).

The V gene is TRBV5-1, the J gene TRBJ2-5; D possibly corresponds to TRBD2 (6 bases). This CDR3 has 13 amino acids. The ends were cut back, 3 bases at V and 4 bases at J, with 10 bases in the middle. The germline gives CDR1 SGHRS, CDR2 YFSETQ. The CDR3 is CASSSQGGETQYF. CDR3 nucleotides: TGCGCCAGCAGCTCTCAGGGAGGAGAGACCCAGTACTTC. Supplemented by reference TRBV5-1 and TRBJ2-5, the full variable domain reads KAGVTQTPRYLIKTRGQQVTLSCSPISGHRSVSWYQQTPGQGLQFLFEYFSETQRNKGNFPGRFSGRQFSNSRSEMNVSTLELGDSALYLCASSSQGGETQYFGPGTRLLVL.

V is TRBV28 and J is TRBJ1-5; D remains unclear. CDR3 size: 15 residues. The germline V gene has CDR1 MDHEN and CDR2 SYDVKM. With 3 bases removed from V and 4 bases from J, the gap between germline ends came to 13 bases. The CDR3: CASSFGGFGNQPQHF. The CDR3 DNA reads TGTGCCAGCAGTTTTGGAGGGTTCGGGAATCAGCCCCAGCATTTT.

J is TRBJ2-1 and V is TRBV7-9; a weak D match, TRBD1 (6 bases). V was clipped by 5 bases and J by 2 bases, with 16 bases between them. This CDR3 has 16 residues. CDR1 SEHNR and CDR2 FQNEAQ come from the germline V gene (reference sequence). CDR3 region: CASSPYQGPTYNEQFF. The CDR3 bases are TGTGCCAGCAGCCCCTACCAGGGGCCCACCTACAATGAGCAGTTCTTC.

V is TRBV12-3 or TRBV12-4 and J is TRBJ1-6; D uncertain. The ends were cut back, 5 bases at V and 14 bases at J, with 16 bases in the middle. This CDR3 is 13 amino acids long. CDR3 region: CASSLILPGTLHF. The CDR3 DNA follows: TGTGCCAGCAGTCTAATCTTACCGGGTACCCTCCACTTT.

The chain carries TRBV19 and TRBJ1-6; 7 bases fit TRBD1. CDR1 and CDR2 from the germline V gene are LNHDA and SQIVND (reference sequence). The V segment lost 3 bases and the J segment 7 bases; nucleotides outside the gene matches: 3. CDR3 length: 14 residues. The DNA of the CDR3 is TGTGCCAGTAGTATGGGACAGAGAAATTCACCCCTCCACTTT. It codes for CASSMGQRNSPLHF. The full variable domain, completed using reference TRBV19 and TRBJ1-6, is DGGITQSPKYLFRKEGQNVTLSCEQNLNHDAMYWYRQDPGQGLRLIYYSQIVNDFQKGDIAEGYSVSREKKESFPLTVTSAQKNPTAFYLCASSMGQRNSPLHFGNGTRLTVT.

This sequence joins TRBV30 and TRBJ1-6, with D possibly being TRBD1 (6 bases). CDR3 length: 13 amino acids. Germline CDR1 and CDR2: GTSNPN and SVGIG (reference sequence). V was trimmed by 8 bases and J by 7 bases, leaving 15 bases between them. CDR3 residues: CALNPGGNSPLHF. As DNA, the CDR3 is TGTGCCCTAAACCCGGGGGGCAATTCACCCCTCCACTTT.

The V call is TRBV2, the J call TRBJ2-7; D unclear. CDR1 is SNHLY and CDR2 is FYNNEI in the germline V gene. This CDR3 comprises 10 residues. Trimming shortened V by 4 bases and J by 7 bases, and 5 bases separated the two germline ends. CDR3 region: CASSGREQYF. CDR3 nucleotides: TGTGCCAGCAGTGGTCGGGAGCAGTACTTC.